This TCR beta chain was profiled in a study of cytotoxic CD8 clonotypes in ibrutinib-treated CLL. Study-wide context: Each sample contained, on average, around 250,000 productive templates and 75,000 to 100,000 productive rearrangements.

Depths of 1 in 200,000 to 1 in 1 million T cells were the sequencing target. Measured with immunoSEQ multiplex PCR; TCRdb has only the in-frame clones, and not every one. The profile shows some 350,000 clones, around 66% of them singletons. Study-level results: Patients showed higher baseline clonality than age-matched healthy donors, and it tracked circulating CD8+ T-cell counts. Clonality went up at the time of ibrutinib response, stayed stable in sustained remission, and later dropped back toward its baseline level at progression.

Germline V gives CDR1 SEHNR, CDR2 FQNEAQ (reference sequence). The V gene lost 5 bases and the J gene lost 1 base, with 12 bases spanning the gap. The CDR3 length is 14 residues. A word on this clone: Its antigen is unidentified.

The origin of this receptor is a human donor with chronic lymphocytic leukemia. Source: PBMCs, taken after 36 months of ibrutinib treatment. This chain joins TRBV7-9 and TRBJ2-7, with D uncertain. The CDR3 loop reads CASSPAVGSYEQYF. As DNA, the CDR3 is TGTGCCAGCAGCCCCGCGGTAGGTTCCTACGAGCAGTACTTC.